One sample yielded the 14 T cell receptor beta chains listed below, sequenced in a study of technical replicates of blood from a few donors listed by TCRdb under 2017. Library generation was performed with the immunoSEQ multiplex PCR assay. TCRdb re-hosts the immuneACCESS table, in-frame sequences only. Its copies lack some clones; in the studies checked, an unresolved V gene accounts for under half of them, and the cause for the rest is not known. The sample yields under 100,000 clones; about 97% were counted once. Around 0.33% of the sample is held by the ten biggest clonotypes. The source material was T cells isolated from PBMCs. The source is a human donor in good health.

The V call is TRBV19, the J call TRBJ1-1; 7 bases fit TRBD1. With 7 bases clipped from V and 4 bases from J, the junction kept 9 bases outside the gene matches. Germline V gene lookup returns CDR1 LNHDA and CDR2 SQIVND (reference sequence). This CDR3 contains 14 residues. The CDR3 nucleotides read TGTGCCAGTACCACCGACAGGGAGATCACTGAAGCTTTCTTT. Residues: CASTTDREITEAFF.

V and J are TRBV7-2 and TRBJ2-6; no clear D gene. V was clipped by 1 base and J by 0 bases, with 4 bases between them. This CDR3 comprises 15 residues. The germline gives CDR1 SGHTA, CDR2 FQGNSA. The CDR3 bases are TGTGCCAGCAGCTTAGGTCTCTCTGGGGCCAACGTCCTGACTTTC. This codes for CASSLGLSGANVLTF.

The chain combines TRBV15 with TRBJ2-5; D might be TRBD1 (6 bases). The CDR3 is 13 amino acids. Between the trimmed V and J ends, which lost 1 base and 5 bases, there was a span of 8 bases. Germline V gene lookup returns CDR1 LNHNV and CDR2 YYDKDF (reference sequence). CDR3 bases: TGTGCCACCAGCAGAGGACAGGTTGAGACCCAGTACTTC. Protein: CATSRGQVETQYF.

This sequence joins TRBV30 and TRBJ1-1; TRBD1 matches at 7 bases. The CDR3 loop spans 13 amino acids. The germline gives CDR1 GTSNPN, CDR2 SVGIG (reference sequence). J was trimmed by 5 bases and V by 5 bases; bases with no gene match: 8. CDR3 DNA sequence: TGTGCCTGGTGGGTAAACAGGGGAACTGAAGCTTTCTTT. As protein: CAWWVNRGTEAFF.

The V gene is TRBV5-1, the J gene TRBJ2-5, with 11 bases lining up with TRBD1. V was clipped by 4 bases and J by 5 bases; unmatched bases: 4. The germline gives CDR1 SGHRS, CDR2 YFSETQ. This CDR3 is 14 amino acids long. CDR3 coding DNA: TGCGCCAGCAGCCTGGACAGGGGGCTGGAGACCCAGTACTTC. Protein: CASSLDRGLETQYF. The full variable domain, completed using reference TRBV5-1 and TRBJ2-5, is KAGVTQTPRYLIKTRGQQVTLSCSPISGHRSVSWYQQTPGQGLQFLFEYFSETQRNKGNFPGRFSGRQFSNSRSEMNVSTLELGDSALYLCASSLDRGLETQYFGPGTRLLVL.

This rearrangement joins TRBV5-1 to TRBJ2-1, with D perhaps TRBD2 (6 bases). CDR1 is SGHRS and CDR2 is YFSETQ in the germline V gene. There are 14 residues in the CDR3. Trimming took off 4 bases at V and 5 bases at J, with 13 bases between the two ends. For the CDR3, the DNA is TGCGCCAGCAGCGCACCTAGCGCCAACAATGAGCAGTTCTTC. Amino acids: CASSAPSANNEQFF.

The J gene is TRBJ2-4, the V gene TRBV5-4, with 10 bases that match TRBD2. The V gene's germline CDR1 is SGHNT and CDR2 YYREEE (reference sequence). This CDR3 comprises 16 residues. Trimming cost V 0 bases and J 4 bases; bases outside gene matches: 4. CDR3 sequence reads: CASSLGGTSVKNIQYF. CDR3 bases: TGTGCCAGCAGCTTGGGGGGGACTAGCGTGAAAAACATTCAGTACTTC.

The chain links TRBV19 to TRBJ2-5; D possibly corresponds to TRBD2 (6 bases). The CDR3 contains 12 residues. Germline V lookup: CDR1 LNHDA, CDR2 SQIVND (reference sequence). Trimming left V 7 bases short and J 2 bases short, with 8 bases between. CDR3: CASTGEQETQYF. The CDR3 region has the DNA TGTGCCAGTACGGGGGAACAAGAGACCCAGTACTTC.

The CDR3 protein is CASSFRTSEYNEQFF. CDR3 coding DNA: TGTGCCAGCAGTTTCCGGACTAGCGAGTACAATGAGCAGTTCTTC. V is TRBV5-4 and J is TRBJ2-1, with 9 nucleotides matching TRBD2. V was clipped by 5 bases and J by 4 bases; unmatched bases: 7. CDR3 length equals 15 residues. Germline V CDR1 and CDR2: SGHNT, YYREEE (reference sequence).

CDR3 DNA: TGTGCCAGTAGTCCCAGGGGGCGCAGGAACACTGAAGCTTTCTTT. This translates into CASSPRGRRNTEAFF. The chain links TRBV19 to TRBJ1-1; 8 bases fit TRBD1. The CDR3 contains 15 residues. Losses at the gene ends were 5 bases for V and 1 base for J; bases not matched to a gene: 6. Germline V lookup: CDR1 LNHDA, CDR2 SQIVND (reference sequence).

This chain joins TRBV6-5 and TRBJ1-1; no definite D call. The germline V gene has CDR1 MNHEY and CDR2 SVGAGI. The germline V and J ends were trimmed by 0 bases and 1 base, with 12 bases remaining between them. This CDR3 comprises 16 residues. In DNA form, the CDR3 reads TGTGCCAGCAGTTACTCTGGAGCAGAGCCGAACACTGAAGCTTTCTTT. It encodes CASSYSGAEPNTEAFF.

The J gene is TRBJ2-7, the V gene TRBV2, with D maybe TRBD2 (5 bases). Deletions cut 5 bases from V and 4 bases from J, with 9 bases between. Germline assignment: CDR1 SNHLY and CDR2 FYNNEI. There are 12 residues in the CDR3. As DNA, the CDR3 is TGTGCCAGCAGTCTTTTAGCGTACGAGCAGTACTTC. This codes for CASSLLAYEQYF.

This rearrangement joins TRBV5-8 to TRBJ2-3; 7 nucleotides agree with TRBD1. CDR3 length: 15 residues. The germline CDR1 and CDR2 sequences are SGHTS and YDEGEE. Trimming took 7 bases from V and 2 from J; bases not matched to a gene: 10. The CDR3 DNA follows: TGTGCCAGCTTACAACCGGGACAGCACACAGATACGCAGTATTTT. It translates to CASLQPGQHTDTQYF. The full variable domain, rest sourced from reference TRBV5-8 and TRBJ2-3, is EAGVTQSPTHLIKTRGQQATLRCSPISGHTSVYWYQQALGLGLQFLLWYDEGEERNRGNFPPRFSGRQFPNYSSELNVNALELEDSALYLCASLQPGQHTDTQYFGPGTRLTVL.

The chain employs TRBV2 and TRBJ1-5; 9 nucleotides align to TRBD1. This CDR3 has 18 amino acids. Trimming removed 8 bases from V and 5 bases from J; junction bases left unmatched: 19. Germline V CDR1 and CDR2: SNHLY, FYNNEI. CDR3 region: CASVLGQGRRFEDQPQHF. DNA of the CDR3: TGTGCCAGCGTTCTCGGACAGGGGAGGCGGTTCGAGGATCAGCCCCAGCATTTT.